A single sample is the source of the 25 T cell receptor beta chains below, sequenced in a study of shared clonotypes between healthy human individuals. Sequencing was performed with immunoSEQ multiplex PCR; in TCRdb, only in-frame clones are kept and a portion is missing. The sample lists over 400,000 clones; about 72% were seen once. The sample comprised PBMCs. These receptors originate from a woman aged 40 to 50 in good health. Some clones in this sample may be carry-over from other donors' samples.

CDR3 DNA: TGTGCCAGCAGCGAGGGGATAGGCAACAATGAGCAGTTCTTC. It specifies CASSEGIGNNEQFF. The rearrangement uses TRBV9 and TRBJ2-1; tentatively, D is TRBD1 (5 bases). With 3 bases removed from V and 5 bases from J, the gap between germline ends came to 12 bases. This CDR3 contains 14 residues. From germline, CDR1 is SGDLS and CDR2 YYNGEE.

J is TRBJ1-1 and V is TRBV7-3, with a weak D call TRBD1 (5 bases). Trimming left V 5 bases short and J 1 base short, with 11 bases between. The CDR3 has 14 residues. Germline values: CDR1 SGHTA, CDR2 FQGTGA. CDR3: CASSIEGPNTEAFF. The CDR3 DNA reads TGTGCCAGCAGCATTGAGGGGCCGAACACTGAAGCTTTCTTT.

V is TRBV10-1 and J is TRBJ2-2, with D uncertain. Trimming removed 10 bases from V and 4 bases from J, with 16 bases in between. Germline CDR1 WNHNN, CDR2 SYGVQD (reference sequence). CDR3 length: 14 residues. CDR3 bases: TGCGCCACCAGCTCGGGTAGTGTCACCGGGGAGCTGTTTTTT. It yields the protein CATSSGSVTGELFF.

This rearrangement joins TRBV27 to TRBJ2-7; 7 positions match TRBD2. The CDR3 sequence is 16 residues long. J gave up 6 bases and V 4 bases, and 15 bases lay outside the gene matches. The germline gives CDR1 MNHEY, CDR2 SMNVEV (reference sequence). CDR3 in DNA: TGTGCCAGCAGTTCTCCCCGGCGACTAGCTTCAGGCGAGCAGTACTTC. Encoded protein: CASSSPRRLASGEQYF.

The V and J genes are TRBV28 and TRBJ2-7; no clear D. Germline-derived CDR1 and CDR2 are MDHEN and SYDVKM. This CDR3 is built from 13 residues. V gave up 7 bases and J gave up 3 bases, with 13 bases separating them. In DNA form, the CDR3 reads TGTGCCAGCACGGGCCAGGCAAGCTACGAGCAGTACTTC. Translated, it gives CASTGQASYEQYF.

The CDR3 sequence is CASSLGASGSGRTYEQYF. The CDR3, as DNA: TGTGCCAGCAGCTTAGGGGCCTCGGGGAGCGGGAGGACCTACGAGCAGTACTTC. J is TRBJ2-7 and V is TRBV11-2, with TRBD2 identical over 9 bases. CDR3 length equals 18 residues. Per germline, CDR1 SGHAT and CDR2 FQNNGV. J gave up 2 bases and V 1 base, and 12 bases lay outside the gene matches.

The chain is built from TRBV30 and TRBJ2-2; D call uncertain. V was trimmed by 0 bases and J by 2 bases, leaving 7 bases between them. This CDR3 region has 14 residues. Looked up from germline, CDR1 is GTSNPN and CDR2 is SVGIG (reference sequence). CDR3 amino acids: CAWSVMSNTGELFF. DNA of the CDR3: TGTGCCTGGAGTGTTATGAGTAACACCGGGGAGCTGTTTTTT.

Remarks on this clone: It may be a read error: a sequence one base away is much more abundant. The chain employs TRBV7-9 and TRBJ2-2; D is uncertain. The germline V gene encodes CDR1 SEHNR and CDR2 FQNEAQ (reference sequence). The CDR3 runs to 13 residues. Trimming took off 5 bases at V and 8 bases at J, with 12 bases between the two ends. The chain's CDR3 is CASSPHTTGELFF. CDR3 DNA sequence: TGTGCCAGCAGCCCTCATACAACAGGGGAGCTGTTTTTT.

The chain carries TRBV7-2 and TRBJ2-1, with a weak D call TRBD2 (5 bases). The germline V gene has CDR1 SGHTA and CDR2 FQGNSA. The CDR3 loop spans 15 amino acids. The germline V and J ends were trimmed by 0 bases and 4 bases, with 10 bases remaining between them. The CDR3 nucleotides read TGTGCCAGCAGCTTAGCGGTGGGAGCTTACAATGAGCAGTTCTTC. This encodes CASSLAVGAYNEQFF.

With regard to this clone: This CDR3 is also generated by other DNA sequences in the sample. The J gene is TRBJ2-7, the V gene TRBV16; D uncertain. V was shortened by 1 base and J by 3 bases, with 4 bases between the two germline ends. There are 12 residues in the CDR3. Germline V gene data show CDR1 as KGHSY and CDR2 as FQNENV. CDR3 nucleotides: TGTGCCAGCAGCCAATTAAGCTACGAGCAGTACTTC. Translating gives CASSQLSYEQYF.

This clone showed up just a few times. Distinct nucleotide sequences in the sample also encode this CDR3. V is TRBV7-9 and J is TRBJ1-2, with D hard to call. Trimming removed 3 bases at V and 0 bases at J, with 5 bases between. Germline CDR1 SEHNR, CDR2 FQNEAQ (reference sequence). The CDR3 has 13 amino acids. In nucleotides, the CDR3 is TGTGCCAGCAGCTTGGGCGCTAACTATGGCTACACCTTC. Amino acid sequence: CASSLGANYGYTF.

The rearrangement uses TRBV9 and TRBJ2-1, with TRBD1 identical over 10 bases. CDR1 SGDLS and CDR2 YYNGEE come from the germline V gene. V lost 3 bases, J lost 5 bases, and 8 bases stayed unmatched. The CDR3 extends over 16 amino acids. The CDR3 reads CASSAKPGQGNNEQFF. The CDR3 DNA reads TGTGCCAGCAGCGCAAAGCCGGGACAGGGGAACAATGAGCAGTTCTTC. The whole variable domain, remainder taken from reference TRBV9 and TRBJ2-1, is DSGVTQTPKHLITATGQRVTLRCSPRSGDLSVYWYQQSLDQGLQFLIQYYNGEERAKGNILERFSAQQFPDLHSELNLSSLELGDSALYFCASSAKPGQGNNEQFFGPGTRLTVL.

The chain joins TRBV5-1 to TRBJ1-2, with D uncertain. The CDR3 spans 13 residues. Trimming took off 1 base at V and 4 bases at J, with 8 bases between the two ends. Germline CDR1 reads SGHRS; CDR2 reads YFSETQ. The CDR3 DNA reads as TGCGCCAGCAGCTTGAATGGAACCTATGGCTACACCTTC. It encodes CASSLNGTYGYTF.

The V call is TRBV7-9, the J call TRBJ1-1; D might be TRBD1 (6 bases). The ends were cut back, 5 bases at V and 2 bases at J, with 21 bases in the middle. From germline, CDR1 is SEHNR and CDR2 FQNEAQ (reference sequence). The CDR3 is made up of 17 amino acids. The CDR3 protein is CASSARDKYPTNTEAFF. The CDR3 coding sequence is TGTGCCAGCAGCGCCAGGGACAAGTACCCCACAAACACTGAAGCTTTCTTT.

The CDR3 is CASSDPGGADTQYF. Here the CDR3 DNA reads TGCGCCAGCAGTGATCCCGGGGGCGCAGATACGCAGTATTTT. V and J are TRBV10-1 and TRBJ2-3; the D gene could be TRBD1 or TRBD2 (6 bases each). The length of the CDR3 is 14 residues. Germline assignment: CDR1 WNHNN and CDR2 SYGVQD (reference sequence). The V gene lost 3 bases and the J gene lost 4 bases, with 11 bases spanning the gap.

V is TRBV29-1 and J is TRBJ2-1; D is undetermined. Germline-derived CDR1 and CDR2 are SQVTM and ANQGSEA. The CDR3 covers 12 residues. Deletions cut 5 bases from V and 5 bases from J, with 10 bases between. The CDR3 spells CSVSNVNNEQFF. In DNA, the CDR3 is TGCAGCGTTTCCAATGTGAACAATGAGCAGTTCTTC.

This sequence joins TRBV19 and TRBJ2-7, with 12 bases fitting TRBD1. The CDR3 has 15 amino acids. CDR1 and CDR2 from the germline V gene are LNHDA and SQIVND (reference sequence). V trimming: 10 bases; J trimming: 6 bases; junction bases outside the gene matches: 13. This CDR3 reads CATSPRGTGGLEQYF. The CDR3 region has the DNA TGTGCCACCAGCCCCCGCGGGACAGGGGGCCTCGAGCAGTACTTC.

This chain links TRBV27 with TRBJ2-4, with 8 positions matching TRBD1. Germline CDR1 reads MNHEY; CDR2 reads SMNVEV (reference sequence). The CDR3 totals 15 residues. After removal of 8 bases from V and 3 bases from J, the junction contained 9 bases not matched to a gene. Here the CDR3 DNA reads TGTGCCAGCCGACCCGGGACAGGCGTCAAAAACATTCAGTACTTC. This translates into CASRPGTGVKNIQYF.

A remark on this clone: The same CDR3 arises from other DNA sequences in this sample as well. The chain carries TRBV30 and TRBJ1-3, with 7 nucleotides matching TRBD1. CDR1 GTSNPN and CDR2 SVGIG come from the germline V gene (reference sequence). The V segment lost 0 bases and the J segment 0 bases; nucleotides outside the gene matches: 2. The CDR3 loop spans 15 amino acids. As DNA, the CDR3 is TGTGCCTGGAGTGTACAGGGGATCTCTGGAAACACCATATATTTT. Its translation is CAWSVQGISGNTIYF.

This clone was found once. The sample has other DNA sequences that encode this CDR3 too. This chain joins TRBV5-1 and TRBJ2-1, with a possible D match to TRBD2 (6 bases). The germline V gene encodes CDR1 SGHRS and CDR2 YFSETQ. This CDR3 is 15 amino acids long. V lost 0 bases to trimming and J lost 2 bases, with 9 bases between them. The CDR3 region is CASSLAGDPYNEQFF. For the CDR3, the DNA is TGCGCCAGCAGCTTGGCGGGGGACCCCTACAATGAGCAGTTCTTC.

The CDR3, as DNA: TGTGCCAGCAGTTTATCAACCTTCCCTTACGAGCAGTACTTC. Translation gives CASSLSTFPYEQYF. The V gene is TRBV27, the J gene TRBJ2-7; D is unclear. V lost 0 bases and J 4 bases, leaving 10 bases between the germline ends. CDR3 length equals 14 residues. CDR1 and CDR2 from the germline V gene are MNHEY and SMNVEV (reference sequence).

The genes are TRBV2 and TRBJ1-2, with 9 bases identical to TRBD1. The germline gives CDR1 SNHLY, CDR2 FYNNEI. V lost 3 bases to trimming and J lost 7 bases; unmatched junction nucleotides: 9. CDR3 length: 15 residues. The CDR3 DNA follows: TGTGCCAGCAGTGATGTGGGACAGGGAAGTGGTGGCTACACCTTC. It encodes CASSDVGQGSGGYTF. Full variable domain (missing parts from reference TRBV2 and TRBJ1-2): EPEVTQTPSHQVTQMGQEVILRCVPISNHLYFYWYRQILGQKVEFLVSFYNNEISEKSEIFDDQFSVERPDGSNFTLKIRSTKLEDSAMYFCASSDVGQGSGGYTFGSGTRLTVV.

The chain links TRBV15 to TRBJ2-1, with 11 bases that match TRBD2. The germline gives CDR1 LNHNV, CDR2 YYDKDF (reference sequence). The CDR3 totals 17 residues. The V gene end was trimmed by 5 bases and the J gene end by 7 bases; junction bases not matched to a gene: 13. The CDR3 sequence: CATSYGTSGAGVNEQFF. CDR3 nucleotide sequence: TGTGCCACCAGCTACGGGACTAGCGGAGCTGGGGTAAATGAGCAGTTCTTC.

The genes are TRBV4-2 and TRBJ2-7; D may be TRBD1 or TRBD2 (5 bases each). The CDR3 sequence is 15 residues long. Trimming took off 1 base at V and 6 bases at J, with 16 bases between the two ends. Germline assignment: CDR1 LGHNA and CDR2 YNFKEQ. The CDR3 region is CASSQGPGSQGEQYF. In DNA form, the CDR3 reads TGTGCCAGCAGCCAAGGGCCAGGGAGTCAAGGCGAGCAGTACTTC.

The CDR3 protein is CATSRAPWGSGTHNEQFF. The CDR3 bases are TGTGCCACCAGCAGAGCCCCCTGGGGCAGCGGGACACACAATGAGCAGTTCTTC. The genes are TRBV15 and TRBJ2-1; a weak D match, TRBD2 (7 bases). The germline V gene encodes CDR1 LNHNV and CDR2 YYDKDF (reference sequence). Between the trimmed V and J ends, which lost 1 base and 5 bases, there was a span of 21 bases. CDR3 length: 18 residues.